This T cell receptor beta chain was found in a study of shared clonotypes between healthy human individuals. Study-level points and caveats: A few donors held about 5.1% of naive CD4 clonotypes in common. Memory subsets generally showed smaller estimated richness than naive subsets did.

Worth noting for this clone: The antigen is not known.

Per germline, CDR1 SGDLS and CDR2 YYNGEE. Trimming took 0 bases from V and 4 from J, leaving 11 bases between them. CDR3 size: 15 residues. Sequenced by immunoSEQ multiplex PCR; TCRdb stores in-frame clones only, minus some. The sample lists 2.3 million or so clones; about 92% were seen once. Sequencing input: naive CD4+ T cells from PBMCs. The subset here: CD45RA+ positively selected. This sequence originates from a man aged 18 to 30 in good health. Some clones in this sample may be carry-over from other donors' samples. The chain recombines TRBV9 with TRBJ1-3; D remains ambiguous. CDR3 coding DNA: TGTGCCAGCAGCGTAGAGGCAGGAGCCGGAAACACCATATATTTT. It yields the protein CASSVEAGAGNTIYF.